A single sample gave rise to the 2 T cell receptor beta chains below, sequenced in a study of read filtering for tumor transcriptome and immune sequencing. The library was built from around 400 ng RNA with molecular barcoded adaptors for alpha/delta and beta/gamma chains. MiXCR, run by TCRdb on the reads, gives a single entry per CDR3 protein. The data hold 25,000 to 35,000 distinct CDR3 sequences, with approximately 18% observed a single time. Sequencing was done on a sample of a population of CD138-negative cells sorted from bone marrow. These receptors all stem from a donor at least 40 years old with multiple myeloma.

A word on this clonotype: Given a much more abundant clone one base away, this may be a read error. This rearrangement joins TRBV20-1 to TRBJ2-3, with 10 positions matching TRBD2. Germline-derived CDR1 and CDR2 are DFQATT and SNEGSKA (reference sequence). The CDR3 covers 15 residues. V was pared by 1 base and J by 5 bases, with 6 bases of the junction left unmatched. The CDR3 coding sequence is TGCAGTGCTAGAGGTCTAGCGGGGGTTCAAGATACGCAGTATTTT. It encodes CSARGLAGVQDTQYF.

This clonotype was counted many times. The chain uses TRBV20-1 and TRBJ1-5; D is ambiguous. CDR1 DFQATT and CDR2 SNEGSKA come from the germline V gene (reference sequence). This CDR3 contains 14 residues. V was shortened by 1 base and J by 0 bases, with 7 bases between the two germline ends. CDR3 sequence reads: CSARGPLSNQPQHF. CDR3 sequence (DNA): TGCAGTGCTAGAGGACCTCTTAGCAATCAGCCCCAGCATTTT.